The next 17 T cell receptor beta chains were all read from a single sample in a study of T cell repertoires in cytomegalovirus infection. These receptors' targets are unknown. TCRdb re-called the reads through MiXCR, storing one row per CDR3 protein. The data show about 400,000 distinct CDR3 sequences, about 34% seen once. This specimen consisted of cultured PBMCs, obtained from culture after CMV antigen stimulation. The source is a human donor in good health (CMV status not recorded). Some clones in this sample may be carry-over from other donors' samples.

The gene calls are TRBV19 and TRBJ2-1; D ambiguous. Per the germline V gene, CDR1 is LNHDA and CDR2 is SQIVND (reference sequence). This CDR3 has 15 residues. The V gene lost 6 bases and the J gene lost 4 bases, with 16 bases spanning the gap. In DNA, the CDR3 is TGTGCCAGTAGCAATAGCCAAAGATTTTACAATGAGCAGTTCTTC. This translates into CASSNSQRFYNEQFF.

This chain connects TRBV7-3 to TRBJ2-3; maybe TRBD2 (5 bases). CDR1 is SGHTA and CDR2 is FQGTGA in the germline V gene. V was trimmed by 2 bases and J by 5 bases, leaving 17 bases between them. CDR3 length equals 16 residues. The CDR3 bases are TGTGCCAGCAGCTTATTTTCTGGACCCGGAGGAGATACGCAGTATTTT. Translation gives CASSLFSGPGGDTQYF. Drawing the rest from reference TRBV7-3 and TRBJ2-3, the complete variable domain is GAGVSQTPSNKVTEKGKYVELRCDPISGHTALYWYRQSLGQGPEFLIYFQGTGAADDSGLPNDRFFAVRPEGSVSTLKIQRTERGDSAVYLCASSLFSGPGGDTQYFGPGTRLTVL.

This chain links TRBV9 with TRBJ2-1, with 8 positions matching TRBD2. Unmatched junction bases numbered 12, after V lost 4 bases and J lost 12 bases. The CDR3 length is 14 residues. Germline assignment: CDR1 SGDLS and CDR2 YYNGEE. For the CDR3, the DNA is TGTGCCAGCAGCACCCACGGGAGGGGCTTAGGGCAGTTCTTC. Its protein product is CASSTHGRGLGQFF.

The chain carries TRBV7-2 and TRBJ1-6, with TRBD1 matching over 9 bases. J lost 9 bases, V lost 5 bases, and 8 bases had no gene match. This CDR3 is 15 amino acids long. Germline-derived CDR1 and CDR2 are SGHTA and FQGNSA. The CDR3 loop reads CASSPGTGYSSPLHF. The CDR3 coding sequence is TGTGCCAGCAGCCCCGGGACAGGGTACAGTTCACCCCTCCACTTT.

The chain employs TRBV11-2 and TRBJ2-7; TRBD2 matches at 9 bases. Germline V lookup: CDR1 SGHAT, CDR2 FQNNGV. Losses at the gene ends were 2 bases for V and 3 bases for J; bases not matched to a gene: 8. The CDR3 loop spans 16 amino acids. The CDR3 loop reads CASSLTSSGAVYEQYF. CDR3 nucleotides: TGTGCCAGCAGCTTAACCTCTAGCGGGGCCGTCTACGAGCAGTACTTC.

This clonotype has just a few counts. The chain is built from TRBV7-2 and TRBJ2-1; 8 bases align to TRBD1. The CDR3 consists of 14 residues. With 5 bases clipped from V and 2 bases from J, the junction kept 2 bases outside the gene matches. Looked up from germline, CDR1 is SGHTA and CDR2 is FQGNSA. The CDR3 is CASSGTGAYNEQFF. The CDR3 nucleotides are TGTGCCAGCAGCGGGACAGGAGCCTACAATGAGCAGTTCTTC.

This chain connects TRBV14 to TRBJ1-5, with D hard to call. V lost 1 base to trimming and J lost 6 bases, with 4 bases between them. This CDR3 comprises 12 residues. The germline CDR1 and CDR2 sequences are SGHDN and FVKESK. In DNA, the CDR3 is TGTGCCAGCAGCCAAGCTGGTCAGCCCCAGCATTTT. Translating gives CASSQAGQPQHF.

CDR3 in amino acids: CASSFPRTSGSLYNEQFF. DNA of the CDR3: TGTGCCAGCAGTTTCCCTCGGACTAGCGGGAGCCTGTACAATGAGCAGTTCTTC. The V gene is TRBV12-3 or TRBV12-4, the J gene TRBJ2-1, with TRBD2 matching over 13 bases. V lost 3 bases and J lost 4; bases outside the gene matches: 9. This CDR3 spans 18 amino acids.

The chain recombines TRBV7-8 with TRBJ1-2; D is ambiguous. The germline CDR1 and CDR2 sequences are SGHVS and FQNEAQ. The CDR3 totals 15 residues. V was trimmed by 0 bases and J by 4 bases, leaving 12 bases between them. CDR3: CASSLAEGGSYGYTF. The CDR3 nucleotides read TGTGCCAGCAGCTTAGCGGAGGGCGGTTCCTATGGCTACACCTTC.

This clonotype was observed a few times. CDR3 DNA: TGTGCCAGCAGCCCGTGGGGCAGCTCCTACGAGCAGTACTTC. This codes for CASSPWGSSYEQYF. The chain combines TRBV7-9 with TRBJ2-7; a possible D gene is TRBD1 (5 bases). Germline V CDR1 and CDR2: SEHNR, FQNEAQ (reference sequence). The V and J ends lost 5 bases and 0 bases respectively, with 11 bases between them. This CDR3 is 14 amino acids long.

The table lists this clonotype with many counts. The CDR3 DNA is TGTGCCAGCAGCTTAGCGCCAGGGGCCTACGAGCAGTACTTC. As protein: CASSLAPGAYEQYF. V and J are TRBV7-2 and TRBJ2-7; D may be TRBD1 (6 bases). The germline gives CDR1 SGHTA, CDR2 FQGNSA. This CDR3 is 14 amino acids long. The germline V and J ends were trimmed by 0 bases and 2 bases, with 8 bases remaining between them.

In its sample, this clonotype was seen a few times. This chain links TRBV7-3 with TRBJ1-1, with D unresolved. The CDR3 runs to 16 residues. The V gene's germline CDR1 is SGHTA and CDR2 FQGTGA. With 2 bases removed from V and 0 bases from J, the gap between germline ends came to 13 bases. The CDR3 loop is CASSLAGFEVNTEAFF. The CDR3 coding sequence is TGTGCCAGCAGCTTAGCCGGGTTTGAGGTGAACACTGAAGCTTTCTTT.

A note on this clonotype: Germline is not matched at one junction end, which may reflect a read error. The genes are TRBV11-2 and TRBJ2-1, with D possibly called TRBD1 or TRBD2 (5 bases each). Germline assignment: CDR1 SGHAT and CDR2 FQNNGV. CDR3 size: 15 residues. CDR3 sequence: CASSFSGTPYNEPFF. CDR3 nucleotide sequence: TGTGCCAGCAGCTTTTCCGGGACGCCATACAATGAGCCGTTCTTC.

This clonotype was observed a handful of times. In DNA, the CDR3 is TGTGCCAGCAGTGAGGGGACTAGCGGGAGAGGCAATGAGCAGTTCTTC. Residues: CASSEGTSGRGNEQFF. The chain joins TRBV6-6 to TRBJ2-1; 14 bases map to TRBD2. V lost 5 bases to trimming and J lost 6 bases; unmatched junction nucleotides: 6. This CDR3 region has 16 residues. Germline V gives CDR1 MNHNY, CDR2 SVGAGI (reference sequence).

This chain connects TRBV6-2 or TRBV6-3 to TRBJ2-1, with D perhaps matching TRBD2 (5 bases). Trimming removed 7 bases at V and 6 bases at J, with 22 bases between. CDR1 and CDR2 (germline): MNHEY, SVGEGT. The CDR3 sequence is 16 residues long. CDR3 nucleotides: TGTGCCAGCAACTGGTCCCCAATCGAGGGTAGCAATGAGCAGTTCTTC. It codes for CASNWSPIEGSNEQFF.

This clonotype was picked up a small number of times. The V and J genes are TRBV7-2 and TRBJ1-2; D may be TRBD1 (5 bases). Per the germline V gene, CDR1 is SGHTA and CDR2 is FQGNSA. Trimming shortened V by 1 base and J by 11 bases, and 11 bases separated the two germline ends. CDR3 size: 12 residues. The CDR3 loop reads CASSLDSRVYTF. The CDR3 region has the DNA TGTGCCAGCAGCTTAGACAGCAGGGTTTACACCTTC.

This clonotype has only a few counts. V usage is TRBV28 and J usage is TRBJ1-1; 7 nucleotides align to TRBD1. The CDR3 is made up of 12 amino acids. Looked up from germline, CDR1 is MDHEN and CDR2 is SYDVKM. Unmatched junction bases numbered 4, after V lost 8 bases and J lost 4 bases. The CDR3 region has the DNA TGTGCCAGCGGCACAGGGGCCACTGAAGCTTTCTTT. Its protein is CASGTGATEAFF. Full variable domain (outside the CDR3, taken from reference TRBV28 and TRBJ1-1): DVKVTQSSRYLVKRTGEKVFLECVQDMDHENMFWYRQDPGLGLRLIYFSYDVKMKEKGDIPEGYSVSREKKERFSLILESASTNQTSMYLCASGTGATEAFFGQGTRLTVV.